The TCR beta chain described here comes from a study of beta chain features in type 1 diabetes (dated by TCRdb to the late 2010s). For the study in its entirety: Patients and healthy donors did not differ in mean age, gender distribution, total cell number or subset yield. A total of 85 million to 140 million sorted cells were examined across all samples, and a strong correlation was observed between cell number per subset and RNA yield. In the study, recently diagnosed type 1 diabetes patients and matched healthy donors were compared on the TCRB repertoires of their sorted circulating CD4+ T cell subsets. Regulatory and stem cell-like memory subsets were obtained from only 8 patients and about 8 healthy donors, while naive and central memory subsets were obtained from all 30 or so donors.

The germline V gene provides CDR1 SQVTM and CDR2 ANQGSEA. After removal of 3 bases from V and 8 bases from J, the junction retains 7 bases not matched to a gene. Reading from cysteine to phenylalanine, the CDR3 counts 13 amino acids. The DNA shown is the 39-base CDR3, in frame from base 1. The High Capacity cDNA Reverse Transcription Kit was used to reverse transcribe all of the isolated RNA, meaning that expressed TCRB transcripts were what got sequenced. Deep immunoSEQ sequencing was applied to naive, central memory and regulatory T cell samples, giving an average of about 3.4 million total reads per sample. Sorted cells were lysed in RLT buffer and RNA was extracted with DNase-treated RNeasy Micro or Mini kits, depending on cell number. To prevent cross-contamination, every cell subset was processed on its own, while patient and healthy donor samples were processed together. The immunoSEQ multiplex PCR was used to amplify TCRB sequences from cDNA, generating 87-bp fragments that spanned the CDR3 region. The amplicons were sequenced using the Illumina HiSeq platform. In the original analysis: Synthetic template baselines were used to correct PCR bias computationally, reads within Hamming distance 2 were collapsed together, and singletons that could not be merged were discarded. Reads were aligned to IMGT to assign V, D and J genes, CDR3 length, and insertions or deletions at six rearrangement sites. Clonotype counts were normalized to sorted cell number within each subset before computing true diversity and Gini coefficients with the tcR R package. The overlap coefficient, calculated on TCRB nucleotide sequences, was used to measure repertoire sharing. Out-of-frame TCRB sequences from naive cells were analyzed to stand in for the pre-selection repertoire. TCRdb retrieved this table from immuneACCESS and kept in-frame rearrangements only. Not all clones are present; in checked studies, unresolved V genes account for under half, and no reason is known for the remainder. The DNA gave D and trimming, while V, J and clone size come from that table. Within this sample are under 400,000 clones, with around 12% of them counted one time only. The ten largest clones represent approximately 0.011% of the sample.

This clone was detected a few times. Which antigen it targets is not known. No qualities accompany the bases; no much larger clone lies one base away. What the study reported, not specific to this receptor: A moderate but significant shortening of TCRB CDR3 length was observed in type 1 diabetes patients in all four CD4+ subsets. Naive, central memory and regulatory TCRB repertoires appeared to be more similar among patients than among healthy donors. Because cDNA was sequenced instead of genomic DNA, highly expressing activated cells could be over-represented, though the groups showed no difference in activation or CD3 levels. Because the HLA sub-analyses included only small numbers of individuals, any influence of HLA type on TCRB rearrangement was left unresolved. Fewer insertions and more nucleotide deletions at VDJ recombination sites were observed in patients with type 1 diabetes, implying thymic rearrangement abnormalities. PCR might favor shorter templates, but patient and control samples were amplified and corrected together, so any skew would affect both groups equally.

Each donor gave one peripheral blood draw, averaging roughly 0.11 L, which was collected into heparinised tubes. Naive, central memory, regulatory and stem cell-like memory CD4+ T cells were sorted on a BD FACSAria II using a panel including CD45RO, CCR7, CD25, CD127, CD95 and CD27. A purity above 98% was achieved for all sorted populations. Right away, PBMCs were isolated by Lymphoprep density gradient centrifugation and were stained directly, with no culture step. Samples were stained and sorted in pairs, with one healthy donor and one patient per experiment, so that batch effects were minimized.

The V gene is TRBV29-1 and the J gene is TRBJ1-2, with 9 bases in between that match TRBD1. The sample taken for sequencing was naive CD4+ T cells from blood. This sample's cell subset or site label indicates: true naive CD4+ T cells. The sequence was obtained from a young woman with type 1 diabetes. CDR3 sequence: CSVDRTGGWGYTF. The nucleotides read TGCAGCGTTGACCGTACAGGGGGCTGGGGCTACACCTTC.